This TCR beta chain was obtained from a study of control samples from healthy donors and cancer patients. Germline V gene data show CDR1 as LNHDA and CDR2 as SQIVND (reference sequence). This CDR3 is built from 14 residues. J gave up 6 bases and V 5 bases, and 6 bases lay outside the gene matches. Assay: immunoSEQ multiplex PCR; the TCRdb copy retains only in-frame clones and omits some. The sample has tens of thousands of clones, around 90% seen once. The sequenced sample consisted of PBMCs. This TCR was sampled from a man in his 60s with head and neck cancer. The rearrangement links TRBV19 to TRBJ1-4, with TRBD1 matching 7 bases. This CDR3 is CASSLWDSDEKLFF. The CDR3 bases are TGTGCCAGTAGTCTCTGGGACAGTGATGAAAAACTGTTTTTT.